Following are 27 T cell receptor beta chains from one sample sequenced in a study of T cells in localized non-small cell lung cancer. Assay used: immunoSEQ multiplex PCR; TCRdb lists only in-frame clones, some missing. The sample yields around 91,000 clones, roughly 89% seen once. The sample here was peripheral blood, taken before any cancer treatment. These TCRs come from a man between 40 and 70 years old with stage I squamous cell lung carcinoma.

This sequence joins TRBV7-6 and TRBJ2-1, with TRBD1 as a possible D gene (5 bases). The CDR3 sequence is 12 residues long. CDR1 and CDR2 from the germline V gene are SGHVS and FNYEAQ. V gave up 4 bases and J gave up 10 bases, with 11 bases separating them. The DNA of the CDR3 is TGTGCCAGCAGCTCCCGACAGTCAGAGCAGTTCTTC. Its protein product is CASSSRQSEQFF.

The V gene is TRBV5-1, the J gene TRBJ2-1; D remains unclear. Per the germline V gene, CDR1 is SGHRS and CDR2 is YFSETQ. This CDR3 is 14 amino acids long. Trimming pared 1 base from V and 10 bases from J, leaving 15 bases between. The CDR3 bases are TGCGCCAGCAGCTTGTTGGGCCAGGCCGACGAGCAGTTCTTC. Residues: CASSLLGQADEQFF.

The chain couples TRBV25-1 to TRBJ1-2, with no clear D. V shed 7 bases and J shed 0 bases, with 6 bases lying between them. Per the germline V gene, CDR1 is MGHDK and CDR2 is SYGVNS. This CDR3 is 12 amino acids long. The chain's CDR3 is CASTAANYGYTF. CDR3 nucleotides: TGTGCCAGCACCGCGGCTAACTATGGCTACACCTTC.

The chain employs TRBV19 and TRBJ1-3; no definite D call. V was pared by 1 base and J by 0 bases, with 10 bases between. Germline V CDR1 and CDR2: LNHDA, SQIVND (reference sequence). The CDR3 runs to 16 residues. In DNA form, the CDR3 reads TGTGCCAGTAGTATAGTCCCTAGCATCTCTGGAAACACCATATATTTT. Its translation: CASSIVPSISGNTIYF.

The CDR3 nucleotides are TGTGCCAGCAGTGTCGGCGGGGGGCCCTACAATGAGCAGTTCTTC. Amino acid sequence: CASSVGGGPYNEQFF. V and J are TRBV5-4 and TRBJ2-1, with 8 nucleotides matching TRBD2. The ends lost 5 bases at V and 2 bases at J; junction bases unmatched: 6. The CDR3 is 15 amino acids. The germline V gene encodes CDR1 SGHNT and CDR2 YYREEE (reference sequence).

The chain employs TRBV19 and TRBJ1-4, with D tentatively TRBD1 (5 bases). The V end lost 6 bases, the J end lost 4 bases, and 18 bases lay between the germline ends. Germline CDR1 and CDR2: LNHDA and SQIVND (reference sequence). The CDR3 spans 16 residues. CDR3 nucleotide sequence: TGTGCCAGTAGCCGTGGTTTGGGACGGATTAATGAAAAACTGTTTTTT. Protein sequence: CASSRGLGRINEKLFF. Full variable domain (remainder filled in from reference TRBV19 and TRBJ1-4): DGGITQSPKYLFRKEGQNVTLSCEQNLNHDAMYWYRQDPGQGLRLIYYSQIVNDFQKGDIAEGYSVSREKKESFPLTVTSAQKNPTAFYLCASSRGLGRINEKLFFGSGTQLSVL.

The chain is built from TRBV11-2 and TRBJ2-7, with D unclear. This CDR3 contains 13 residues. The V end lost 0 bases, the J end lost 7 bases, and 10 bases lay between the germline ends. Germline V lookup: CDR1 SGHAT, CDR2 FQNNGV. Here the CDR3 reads CASSLDRQTEQYF. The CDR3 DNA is TGTGCCAGCAGCTTAGATCGTCAGACAGAGCAGTACTTC.

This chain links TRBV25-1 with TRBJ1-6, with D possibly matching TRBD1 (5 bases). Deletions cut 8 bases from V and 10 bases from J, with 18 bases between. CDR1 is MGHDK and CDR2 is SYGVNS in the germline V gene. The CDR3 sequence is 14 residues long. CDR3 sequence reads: CASSHRGKGSPLHF. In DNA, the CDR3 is TGTGCCAGCTCCCATCGGGGGAAGGGGTCACCCCTCCACTTT.

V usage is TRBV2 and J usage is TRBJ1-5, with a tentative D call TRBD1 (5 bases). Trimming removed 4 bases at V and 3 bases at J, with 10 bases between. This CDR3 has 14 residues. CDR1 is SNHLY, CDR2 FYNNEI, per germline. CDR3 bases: TGTGCCAGCAGTGCCTTCAGGGCCAATCAGCCCCAGCATTTT. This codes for CASSAFRANQPQHF. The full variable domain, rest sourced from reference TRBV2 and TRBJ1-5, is EPEVTQTPSHQVTQMGQEVILRCVPISNHLYFYWYRQILGQKVEFLVSFYNNEISEKSEIFDDQFSVERPDGSNFTLKIRSTKLEDSAMYFCASSAFRANQPQHFGDGTRLSIL.

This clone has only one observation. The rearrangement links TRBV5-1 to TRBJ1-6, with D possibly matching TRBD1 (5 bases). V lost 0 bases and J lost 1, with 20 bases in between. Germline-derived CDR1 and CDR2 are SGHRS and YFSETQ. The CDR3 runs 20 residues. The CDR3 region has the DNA TGCGCCAGCAGCTTGGGCGCGGGGGAAGGTCCTGGGTCCTATAATTCACCCCTCCACTTT. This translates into CASSLGAGEGPGSYNSPLHF. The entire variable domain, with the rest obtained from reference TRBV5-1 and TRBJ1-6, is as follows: KAGVTQTPRYLIKTRGQQVTLSCSPISGHRSVSWYQQTPGQGLQFLFEYFSETQRNKGNFPGRFSGRQFSNSRSEMNVSTLELGDSALYLCASSLGAGEGPGSYNSPLHFGNGTRLTVT.

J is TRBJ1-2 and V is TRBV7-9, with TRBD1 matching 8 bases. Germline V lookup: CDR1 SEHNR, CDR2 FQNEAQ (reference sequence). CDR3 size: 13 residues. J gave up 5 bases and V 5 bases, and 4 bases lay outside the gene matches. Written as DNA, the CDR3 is TGTGCCAGCAGCATGGGACAGGCGTATGGCTACACCTTC. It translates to CASSMGQAYGYTF.

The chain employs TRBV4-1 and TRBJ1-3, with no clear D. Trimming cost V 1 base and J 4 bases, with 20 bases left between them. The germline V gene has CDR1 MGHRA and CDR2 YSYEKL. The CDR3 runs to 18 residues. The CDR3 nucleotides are TGCGCCAGCAGCCAAGGAACCGCAGGCTTTGCGTCAGGAAACACCATATATTTT. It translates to CASSQGTAGFASGNTIYF.

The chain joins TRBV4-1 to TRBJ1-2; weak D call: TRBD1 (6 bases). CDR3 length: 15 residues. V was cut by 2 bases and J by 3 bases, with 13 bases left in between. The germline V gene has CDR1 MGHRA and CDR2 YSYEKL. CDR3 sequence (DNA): TGCGCCAGCAGCCAACCCCGGACAGCTTACTATGGCTACACCTTC. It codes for CASSQPRTAYYGYTF.

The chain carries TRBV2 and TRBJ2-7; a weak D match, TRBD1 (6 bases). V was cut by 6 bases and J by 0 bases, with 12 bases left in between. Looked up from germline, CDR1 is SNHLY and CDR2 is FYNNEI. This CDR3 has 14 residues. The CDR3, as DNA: TGTGCCAGCAGATTGGGGGACACCTCCTACGAGCAGTACTTC. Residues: CASRLGDTSYEQYF.

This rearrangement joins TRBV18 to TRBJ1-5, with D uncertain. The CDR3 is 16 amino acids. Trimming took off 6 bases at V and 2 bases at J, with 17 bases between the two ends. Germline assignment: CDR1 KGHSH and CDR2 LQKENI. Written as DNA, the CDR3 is TGTGCCAGCTCCCTCGGAGCCCGGGCCGGCAATCAGCCCCAGCATTTT. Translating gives CASSLGARAGNQPQHF.

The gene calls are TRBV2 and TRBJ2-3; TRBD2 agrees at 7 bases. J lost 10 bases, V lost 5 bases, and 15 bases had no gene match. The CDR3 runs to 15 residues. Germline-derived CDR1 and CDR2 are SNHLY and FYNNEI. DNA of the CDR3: TGTGCCAGCAGTCCCGGGATACTCGGGGGGTATGCGCAGTATTTT. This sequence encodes CASSPGILGGYAQYF.

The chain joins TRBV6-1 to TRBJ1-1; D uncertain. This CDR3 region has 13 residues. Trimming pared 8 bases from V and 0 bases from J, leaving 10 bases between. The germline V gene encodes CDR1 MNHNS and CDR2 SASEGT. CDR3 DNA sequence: TGTGCCAGCCCCGACGGGATGAACACTGAAGCTTTCTTT. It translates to CASPDGMNTEAFF.

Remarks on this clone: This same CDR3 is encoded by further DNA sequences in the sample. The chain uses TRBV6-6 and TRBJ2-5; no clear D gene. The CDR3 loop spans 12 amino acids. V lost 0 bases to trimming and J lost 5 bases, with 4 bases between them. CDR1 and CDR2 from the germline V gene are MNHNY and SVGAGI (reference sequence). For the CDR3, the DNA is TGTGCCAGCAGTTACTCAGGGGAGACCCAGTACTTC. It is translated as CASSYSGETQYF.

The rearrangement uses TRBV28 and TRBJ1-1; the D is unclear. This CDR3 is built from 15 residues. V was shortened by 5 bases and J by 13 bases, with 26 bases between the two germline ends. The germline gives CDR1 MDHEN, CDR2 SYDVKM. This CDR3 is CASSPPLRMRDPIFF. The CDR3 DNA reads TGTGCCAGCAGTCCACCCCTTAGAATGCGCGATCCTATTTTCTTT.

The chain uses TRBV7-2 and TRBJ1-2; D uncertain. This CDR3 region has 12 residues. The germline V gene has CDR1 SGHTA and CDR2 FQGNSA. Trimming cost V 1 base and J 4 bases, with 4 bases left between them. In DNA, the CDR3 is TGTGCCAGCAGCTTAGACAGCTATGGCTACACCTTC. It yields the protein CASSLDSYGYTF.

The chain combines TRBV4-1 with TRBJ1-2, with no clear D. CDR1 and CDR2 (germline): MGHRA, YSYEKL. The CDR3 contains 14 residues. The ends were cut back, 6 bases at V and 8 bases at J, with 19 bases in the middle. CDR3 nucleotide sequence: TGCGCCAGCAGTCAGGAGGCGCAGGTCGGCGGCTACACCTTC. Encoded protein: CASSQEAQVGGYTF.

CDR3 sequence reads: CATSRGGSYYEQYF. The CDR3 DNA reads TGTGCCACCAGCAGAGGGGGATCTTACTACGAGCAGTACTTC. The V and J genes are TRBV15 and TRBJ2-7, with D unresolved. The CDR3 contains 14 residues. Trimming pared 1 base from V and 3 bases from J, leaving 10 bases between. CDR1 LNHNV and CDR2 YYDKDF come from the germline V gene (reference sequence). The variable domain in full, completed from reference TRBV15 and TRBJ2-7, reads DAMVIQNPRYQVTQFGKPVTLSCSQTLNHNVMYWYQQKSSQAPKLLFHYYDKDFNNEADTPDNFQSRRPNTSFCFLDIRSPGLGDTAMYLCATSRGGSYYEQYFGPGTRLTVT.

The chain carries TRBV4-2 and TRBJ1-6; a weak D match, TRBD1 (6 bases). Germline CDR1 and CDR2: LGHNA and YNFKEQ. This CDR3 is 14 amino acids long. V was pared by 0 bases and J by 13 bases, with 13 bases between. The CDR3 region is CASSQDYRVGPLHF. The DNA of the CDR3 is TGTGCCAGCAGCCAAGACTACAGGGTGGGTCCCCTCCACTTT.

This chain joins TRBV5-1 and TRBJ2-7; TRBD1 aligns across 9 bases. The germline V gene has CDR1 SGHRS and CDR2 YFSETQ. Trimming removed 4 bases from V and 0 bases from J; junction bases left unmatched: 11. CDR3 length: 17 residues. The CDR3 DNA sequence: TGCGCCAGCAGCCCTAAAGGCGGGACAGGGAGCTCCTACGAGCAGTACTTC. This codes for CASSPKGGTGSSYEQYF.

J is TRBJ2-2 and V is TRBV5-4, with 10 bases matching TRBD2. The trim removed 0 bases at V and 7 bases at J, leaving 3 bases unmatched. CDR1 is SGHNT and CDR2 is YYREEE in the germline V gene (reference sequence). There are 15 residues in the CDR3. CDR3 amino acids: CASSLERGGIGELFF. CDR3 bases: TGTGCCAGCAGCTTGGAGCGGGGGGGCATCGGGGAGCTGTTTTTT.

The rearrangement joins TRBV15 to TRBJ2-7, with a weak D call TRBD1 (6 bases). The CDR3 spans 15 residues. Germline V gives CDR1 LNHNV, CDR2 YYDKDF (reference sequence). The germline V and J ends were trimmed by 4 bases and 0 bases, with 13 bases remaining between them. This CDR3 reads CATSTEQGSSYEQYF. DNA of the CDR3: TGTGCCACCAGCACCGAGCAGGGGAGCTCCTACGAGCAGTACTTC.

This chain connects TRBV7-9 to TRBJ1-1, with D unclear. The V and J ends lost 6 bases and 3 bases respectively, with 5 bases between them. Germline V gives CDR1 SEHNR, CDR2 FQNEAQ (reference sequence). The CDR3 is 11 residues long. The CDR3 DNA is TGTGCCAGCAGGGATTACACTGAAGCTTTCTTT. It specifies CASRDYTEAFF.